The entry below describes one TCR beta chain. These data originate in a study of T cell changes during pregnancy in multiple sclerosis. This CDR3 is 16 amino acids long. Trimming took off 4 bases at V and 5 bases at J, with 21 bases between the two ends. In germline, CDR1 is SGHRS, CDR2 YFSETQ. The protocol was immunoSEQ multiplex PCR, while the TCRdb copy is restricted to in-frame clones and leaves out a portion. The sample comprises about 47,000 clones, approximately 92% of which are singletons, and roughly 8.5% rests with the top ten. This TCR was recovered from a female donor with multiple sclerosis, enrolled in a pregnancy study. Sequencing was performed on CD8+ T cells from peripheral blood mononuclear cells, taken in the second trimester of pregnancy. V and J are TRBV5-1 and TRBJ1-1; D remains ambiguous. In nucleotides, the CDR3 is TGCGCCAGCAGCAGGATCCCCCCCGAGGGTTTAACTGAAGCTTTCTTT. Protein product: CASSRIPPEGLTEAFF.